The T cell receptor (beta chain) described here comes from a study of cytotoxic CD8 clonotypes in ibrutinib-treated CLL. For the study at large: Samples yielded averages of 200,000 to 300,000 productive templates and almost 95,000 productive rearrangements.

In the case of this clone: Antigen unknown.

Trimming removed 3 bases at V and 7 bases at J, with 22 bases between. Per germline, CDR1 SGHVS and CDR2 FNYEAQ. The CDR3 runs 17 residues. Regarding the study as a whole: Different sampling times were used for sustained-remission and progressing patients.

Sequencing used immunoSEQ multiplex PCR; TCRdb keeps in-frame clones, though not all of them. The sample has about 130,000 clones; 79% are singletons. V usage is TRBV7-6 and J usage is TRBJ2-1; perhaps TRBD2 as D (6 bases). The specimen comprised PBMCs, sampled after 12 months of ibrutinib treatment. The TCR comes from a human donor with chronic lymphocytic leukemia. This chain's CDR3 is CASSFGKSGVVRNEQFF. In DNA, the CDR3 is TGTGCCAGCAGCTTCGGCAAATCGGGAGTAGTGAGAAATGAGCAGTTCTTC.